A few counts support the clone carrying this T cell receptor beta chain. This sample stems from a study of blood T cell repertoires in COVID-19. Profiled with immunoSEQ multiplex PCR; TCRdb holds only in-frame clones, not every one. This sample has 200,000 to 250,000 clones, with 80% to 90% found just once. Trimming shortened V by 6 bases and J by 7 bases, and 18 bases separated the two germline ends. CDR3 length: 14 residues. Germline assignment: CDR1 MDHEN and CDR2 SYDVKM. The source of this sequence is a man aged 45-60 years with active or convalescent COVID-19. The gene calls are TRBV28 and TRBJ1-1, with a possible D match to TRBD1 (6 bases). Material for sequencing was peripheral blood. CDR3 amino acids: CASSLGGGYGEAFF. For the CDR3, the DNA is TGTGCCAGCAGCCTAGGGGGAGGGTACGGTGAAGCTTTCTTT.